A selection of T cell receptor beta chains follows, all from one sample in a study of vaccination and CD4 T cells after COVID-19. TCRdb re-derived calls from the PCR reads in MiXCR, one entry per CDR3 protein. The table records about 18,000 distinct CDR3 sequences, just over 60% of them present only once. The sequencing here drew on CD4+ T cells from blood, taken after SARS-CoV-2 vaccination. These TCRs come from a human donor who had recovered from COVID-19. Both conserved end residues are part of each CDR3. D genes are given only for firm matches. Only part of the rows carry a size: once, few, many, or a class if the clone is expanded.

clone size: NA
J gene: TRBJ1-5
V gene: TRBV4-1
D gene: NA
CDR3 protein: CASSLREGDQPQHF
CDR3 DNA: TGCGCCAGCAGCCTACGAGAGGGAGATCAGCCCCAGCATTTT

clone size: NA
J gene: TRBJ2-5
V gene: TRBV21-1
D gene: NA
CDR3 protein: CASSRRGLAINLQETQYF
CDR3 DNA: TGTGCCAGCAGCCGCCGCGGCCTAGCCATAAACCTACAAGAGACCCAGTACTTC

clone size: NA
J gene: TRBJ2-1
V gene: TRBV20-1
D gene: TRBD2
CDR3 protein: CSAPLQLAGVSNEQFF
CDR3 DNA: TGCAGTGCTCCACTCCAACTAGCGGGAGTTTCCAATGAGCAGTTCTTC

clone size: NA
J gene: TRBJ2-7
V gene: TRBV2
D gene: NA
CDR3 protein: CASGQFSYEQYF
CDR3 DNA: TGTGCCAGCGGCCAATTCTCCTACGAGCAGTACTTC

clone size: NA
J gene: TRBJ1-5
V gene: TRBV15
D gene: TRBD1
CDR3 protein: CATRDPGQGPNQPQHF
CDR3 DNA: TGTGCCACCAGGGATCCGGGACAGGGTCCCAATCAGCCCCAGCATTTT

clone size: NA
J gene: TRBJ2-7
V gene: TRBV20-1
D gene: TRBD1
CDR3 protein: CSASQTGSEQYF
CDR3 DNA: TGCAGTGCTAGCCAGACAGGGAGCGAGCAGTACTTC

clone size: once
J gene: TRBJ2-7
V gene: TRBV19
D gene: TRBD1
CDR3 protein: CASSGRDSKSGNSYEQYF
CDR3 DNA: TGTGCCAGTAGTGGTAGGGACAGCAAATCGGGGAACTCCTACGAGCAGTACTTC

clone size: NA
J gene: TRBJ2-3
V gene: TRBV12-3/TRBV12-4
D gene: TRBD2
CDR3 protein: CASSPGTRGTDTQYF
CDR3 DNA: TGTGCCAGCAGTCCCGGGACTAGGGGGACAGATACGCAGTATTTT

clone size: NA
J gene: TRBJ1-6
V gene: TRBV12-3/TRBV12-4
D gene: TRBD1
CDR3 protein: CASSQTGVYSPLHF
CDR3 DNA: TGTGCCAGCAGTCAGACAGGGGTGTATTCACCCCTCCACTTT

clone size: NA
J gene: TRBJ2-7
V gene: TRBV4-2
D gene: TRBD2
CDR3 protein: CASSQGAGTHEQYF
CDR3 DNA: TGTGCCAGCAGCCAAGGAGCGGGGACCCACGAGCAGTACTTC

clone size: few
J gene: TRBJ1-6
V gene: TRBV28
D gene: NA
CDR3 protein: CASQRWNSPLHF
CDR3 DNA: TGTGCCAGCCAGAGGTGGAATTCACCCCTCCACTTT

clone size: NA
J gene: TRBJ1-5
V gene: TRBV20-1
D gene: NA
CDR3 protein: CSARDFARLDQPQHF
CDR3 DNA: TGCAGTGCTAGAGATTTTGCCAGGTTGGATCAGCCCCAGCATTTT

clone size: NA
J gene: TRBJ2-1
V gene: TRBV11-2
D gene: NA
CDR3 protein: CASSLVLDGNEQFF
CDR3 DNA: TGTGCCAGCAGCTTAGTGTTGGATGGGAATGAGCAGTTCTTC

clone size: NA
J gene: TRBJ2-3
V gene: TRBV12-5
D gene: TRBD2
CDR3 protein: CASGKIAGGHVDTQYF
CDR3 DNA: TGTGCTAGTGGTAAGATAGCGGGAGGACATGTAGATACGCAGTATTTT

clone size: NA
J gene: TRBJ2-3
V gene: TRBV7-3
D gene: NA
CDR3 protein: CASSLLDGRTDTQYF
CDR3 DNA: TGTGCCAGCAGCTTACTTGACGGGCGCACAGATACGCAGTATTTT

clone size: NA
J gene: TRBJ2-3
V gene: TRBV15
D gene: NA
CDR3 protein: CATSSTLTDTQYF
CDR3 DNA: TGTGCCACCAGCAGTACGTTAACAGATACGCAGTATTTT

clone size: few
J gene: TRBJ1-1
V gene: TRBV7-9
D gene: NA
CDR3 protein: CASSSGLGTEAFF
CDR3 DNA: TGTGCCAGCAGCTCGGGGCTTGGCACTGAAGCTTTCTTT

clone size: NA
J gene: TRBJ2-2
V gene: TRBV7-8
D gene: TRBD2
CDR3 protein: CASSLGREGNGELFF
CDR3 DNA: TGTGCCAGCAGCTTAGGGCGGGAGGGTAACGGGGAGCTGTTTTTT

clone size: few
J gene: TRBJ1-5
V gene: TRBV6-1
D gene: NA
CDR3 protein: CASSVFVAGPEPQHF
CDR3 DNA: TGTGCCAGCAGTGTTTTCGTCGCAGGTCCGGAGCCCCAGCATTTT

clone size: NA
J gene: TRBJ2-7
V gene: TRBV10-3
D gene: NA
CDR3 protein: CASRAVNSYEQYF
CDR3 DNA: TGTGCTTCCAGGGCAGTCAACTCCTACGAGCAGTACTTC

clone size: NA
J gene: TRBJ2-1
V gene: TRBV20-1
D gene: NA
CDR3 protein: CSARDVLFSGSYNEQFF
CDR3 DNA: TGCAGTGCTAGAGATGTTTTGTTTTCCGGGAGCTACAATGAGCAGTTCTTC

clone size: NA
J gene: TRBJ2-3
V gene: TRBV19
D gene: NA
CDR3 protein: CASSTGGTDTQYF
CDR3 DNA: TGTGCCAGTAGTACGGGGGGCACAGATACGCAGTATTTT

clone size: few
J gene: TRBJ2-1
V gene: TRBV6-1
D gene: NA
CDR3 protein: CASRGAGYYNEQFF
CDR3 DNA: TGTGCCAGCAGAGGGGCGGGATACTACAATGAGCAGTTCTTC

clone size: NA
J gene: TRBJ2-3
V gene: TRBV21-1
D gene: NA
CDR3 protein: CATKRGFTDTQYF
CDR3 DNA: TGTGCCACTAAGCGGGGTTTCACAGATACGCAGTATTTT

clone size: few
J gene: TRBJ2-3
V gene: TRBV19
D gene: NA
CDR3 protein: CASTLNGETQYF
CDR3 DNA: TGTGCCAGTACCCTGAACGGGGAAACGCAGTATTTT

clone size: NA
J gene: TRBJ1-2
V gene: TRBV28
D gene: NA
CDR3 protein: CASSFLGYGYTF
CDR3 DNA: TGTGCCAGCAGTTTTCTGGGATATGGCTACACCTTC

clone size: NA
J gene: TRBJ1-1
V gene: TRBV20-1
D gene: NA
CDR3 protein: CSASPPGMNTEAFF
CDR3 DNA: TGCAGTGCTAGCCCCCCAGGCATGAACACTGAAGCTTTCTTT